Detailed here is one T cell receptor beta chain. The J segment lost 3 bases and the V segment lost 4 bases, leaving 8 bases of the junction unmatched. There are 16 residues in the CDR3. Germline CDR1 is SNHLY and CDR2 is FYNNEI. The repertoire was sequenced with immunoSEQ multiplex PCR; TCRdb's copy has only in-frame clones and lacks some. The sample contains fewer than 700,000 clones, around 87% of which appear only once. This sample was taken from a study of shared T cell receptors in the human thymus. The same sample was also studied in work on human thymus T cells. From that second work: Corrective heart surgery yielded resections, and these provided the thymus tissue. Both thymic and peripheral blood repertoires showed apparently biased V and J usage. Related reports documented highly overlapping thymic repertoires among unrelated individuals.

Sample: thymocytes. The chain couples TRBV2 to TRBJ2-7; 11 nucleotides align to TRBD1. The receptor was derived from a boy less than two years old with a congenital heart defect. The CDR3 region is CASSGDRGKVDYEQYF. As DNA, the CDR3 is TGTGCCAGCAGTGGGGACAGGGGGAAGGTAGACTACGAGCAGTACTTC.